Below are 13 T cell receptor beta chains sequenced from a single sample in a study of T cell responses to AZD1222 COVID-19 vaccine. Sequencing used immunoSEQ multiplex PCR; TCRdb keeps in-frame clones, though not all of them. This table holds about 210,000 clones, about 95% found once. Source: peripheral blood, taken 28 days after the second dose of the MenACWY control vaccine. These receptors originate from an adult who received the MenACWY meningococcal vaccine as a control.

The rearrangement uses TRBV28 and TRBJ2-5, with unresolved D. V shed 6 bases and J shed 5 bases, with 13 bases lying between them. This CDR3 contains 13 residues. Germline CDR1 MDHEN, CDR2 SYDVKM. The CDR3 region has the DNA TGTGCCAGCAGCTCGGGTTCAGGTGAGACCCAGTACTTC. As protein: CASSSGSGETQYF. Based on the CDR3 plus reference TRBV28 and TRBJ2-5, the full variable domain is DVKVTQSSRYLVKRTGEKVFLECVQDMDHENMFWYRQDPGLGLRLIYFSYDVKMKEKGDIPEGYSVSREKKERFSLILESASTNQTSMYLCASSSGSGETQYFGPGTRLLVL.

This CDR3 reads CASSLGTSGSVDEQFF. The CDR3 region has the DNA TGTGCCAGCAGTTTAGGCACTAGCGGGAGTGTTGATGAGCAGTTCTTC. The genes are TRBV27 and TRBJ2-1; TRBD2 agrees at 11 bases. Germline assignment: CDR1 MNHEY and CDR2 SMNVEV (reference sequence). There are 16 residues in the CDR3. Unmatched junction bases numbered 8, after V lost 2 bases and J lost 8 bases.

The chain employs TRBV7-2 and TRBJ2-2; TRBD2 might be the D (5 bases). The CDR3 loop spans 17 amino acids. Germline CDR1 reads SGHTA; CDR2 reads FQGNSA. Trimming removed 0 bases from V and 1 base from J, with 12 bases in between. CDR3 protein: CASSLALASLNTGELFF. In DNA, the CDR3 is TGTGCCAGCAGCTTAGCGCTGGCTAGCCTGAACACCGGGGAGCTGTTTTTT.

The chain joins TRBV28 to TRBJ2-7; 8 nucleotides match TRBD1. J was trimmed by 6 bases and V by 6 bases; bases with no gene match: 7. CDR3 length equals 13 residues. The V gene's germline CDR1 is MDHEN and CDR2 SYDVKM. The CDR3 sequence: CASSLDRVREQYF. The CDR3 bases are TGTGCCAGCAGCCTGGACAGGGTCCGCGAGCAGTACTTC.

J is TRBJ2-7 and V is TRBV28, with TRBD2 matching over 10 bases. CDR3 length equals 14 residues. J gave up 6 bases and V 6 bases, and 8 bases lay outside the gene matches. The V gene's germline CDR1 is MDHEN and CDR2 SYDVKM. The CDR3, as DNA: TGTGCCAGCAGCCCACTAGCGGGGTCTGGCGAGCAGTACTTC. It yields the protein CASSPLAGSGEQYF. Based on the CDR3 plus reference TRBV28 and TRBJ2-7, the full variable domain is DVKVTQSSRYLVKRTGEKVFLECVQDMDHENMFWYRQDPGLGLRLIYFSYDVKMKEKGDIPEGYSVSREKKERFSLILESASTNQTSMYLCASSPLAGSGEQYFGPGTRLTVT.

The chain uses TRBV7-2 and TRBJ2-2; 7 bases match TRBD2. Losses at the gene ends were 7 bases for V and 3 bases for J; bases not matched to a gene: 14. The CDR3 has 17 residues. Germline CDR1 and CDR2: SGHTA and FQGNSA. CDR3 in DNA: TGTGCCAGCACCCCCAGATGGGGGAGGGACCACACCGGGGAGCTGTTTTTT. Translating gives CASTPRWGRDHTGELFF.

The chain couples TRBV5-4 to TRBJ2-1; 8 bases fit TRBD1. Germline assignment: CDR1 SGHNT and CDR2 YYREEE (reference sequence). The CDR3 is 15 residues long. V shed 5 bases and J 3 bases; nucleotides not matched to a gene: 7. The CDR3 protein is CASSPDRGNYNEQFF. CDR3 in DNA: TGTGCCAGCAGTCCCGACAGGGGAAACTACAATGAGCAGTTCTTC.

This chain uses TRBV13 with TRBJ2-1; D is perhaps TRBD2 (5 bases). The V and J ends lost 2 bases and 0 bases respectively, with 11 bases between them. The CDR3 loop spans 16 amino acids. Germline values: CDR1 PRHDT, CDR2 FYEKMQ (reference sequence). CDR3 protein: CASSLSSGSSYNEQFF. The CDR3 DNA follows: TGTGCCAGCAGCTTATCCTCGGGGAGCTCCTACAATGAGCAGTTCTTC. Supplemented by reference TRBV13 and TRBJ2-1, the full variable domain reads AAGVIQSPRHLIKEKRETATLKCYPIPRHDTVYWYQQGPGQDPQFLISFYEKMQSDKGSIPDRFSAQQFSDYHSELNMSSLELGDSALYFCASSLSSGSSYNEQFFGPGTRLTVL.

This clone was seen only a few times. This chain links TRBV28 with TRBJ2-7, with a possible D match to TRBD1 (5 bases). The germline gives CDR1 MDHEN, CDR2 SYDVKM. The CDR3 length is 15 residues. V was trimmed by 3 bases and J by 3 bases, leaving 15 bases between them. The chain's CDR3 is CASSFGAPNFYEQYF. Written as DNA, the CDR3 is TGTGCCAGCAGTTTTGGGGCCCCTAATTTCTACGAGCAGTACTTC.

Here the CDR3 reads CASSYGGTGELFF. The CDR3 region has the DNA TGTGCCAGCAGTTACGGGGGCACCGGGGAGCTGTTTTTT. The chain is built from TRBV6-5 and TRBJ2-2; D is perhaps TRBD1 or TRBD2 (5 bases each). Germline-derived CDR1 and CDR2 are MNHEY and SVGAGI. The CDR3 extends over 13 amino acids. Trimming pared 2 bases from V and 4 bases from J, leaving 5 bases between.

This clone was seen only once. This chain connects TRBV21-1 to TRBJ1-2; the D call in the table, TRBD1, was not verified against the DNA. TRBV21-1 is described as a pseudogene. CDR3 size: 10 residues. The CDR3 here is CATHREGYTF. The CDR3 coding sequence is TGTGCCACCCACAGGGAGGGCTACACCTTC.

The chain's CDR3 is CASSQPGRGPGTEAFF. The CDR3 nucleotides read TGCGCCAGCAGCCAGCCAGGGCGGGGCCCAGGCACTGAAGCTTTCTTT. V usage is TRBV5-1 and J usage is TRBJ1-1; the D gene is possibly TRBD1 (5 bases). Germline V gene sequence: CDR1 SGHRS, CDR2 YFSETQ. This CDR3 region has 16 residues. V was clipped by 4 bases and J by 4 bases, with 20 bases between them.

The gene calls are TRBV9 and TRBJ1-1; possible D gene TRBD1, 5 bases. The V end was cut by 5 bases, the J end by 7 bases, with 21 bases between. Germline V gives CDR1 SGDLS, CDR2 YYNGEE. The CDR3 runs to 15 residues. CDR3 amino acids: CASSQDGGGYREAFF. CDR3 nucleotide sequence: TGTGCCAGCAGTCAAGACGGCGGGGGTTACCGTGAAGCTTTCTTT. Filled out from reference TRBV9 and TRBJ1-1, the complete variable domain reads DSGVTQTPKHLITATGQRVTLRCSPRSGDLSVYWYQQSLDQGLQFLIQYYNGEERAKGNILERFSAQQFPDLHSELNLSSLELGDSALYFCASSQDGGGYREAFFGQGTRLTVV.